This T cell receptor beta chain is from a study of T cell responses to AZD1222 COVID-19 vaccine. The repertoire was sequenced with immunoSEQ multiplex PCR; TCRdb's copy has only in-frame clones and lacks some. The sample has 130,000 to 150,000 clones, roughly 89% seen once; the top ten hold more than 5.5%. V dropped 2 bases and J dropped 1; count of bases not matched to a gene: 7. This CDR3 is 18 amino acids long. The germline V gene encodes CDR1 SGHRS and CDR2 YFSETQ. Sequencing used peripheral blood, obtained on day 0 of AZD1222 vaccination. The J gene is TRBJ1-3, the V gene TRBV5-1; the match to TRBD1 covers 12 bases. This TCR came from an adult in good health. The CDR3 sequence: CASSFWDRGHLSGNTIYF. In DNA form, the CDR3 reads TGCGCCAGCAGCTTTTGGGACAGGGGGCATTTGTCTGGAAACACCATATATTTT.